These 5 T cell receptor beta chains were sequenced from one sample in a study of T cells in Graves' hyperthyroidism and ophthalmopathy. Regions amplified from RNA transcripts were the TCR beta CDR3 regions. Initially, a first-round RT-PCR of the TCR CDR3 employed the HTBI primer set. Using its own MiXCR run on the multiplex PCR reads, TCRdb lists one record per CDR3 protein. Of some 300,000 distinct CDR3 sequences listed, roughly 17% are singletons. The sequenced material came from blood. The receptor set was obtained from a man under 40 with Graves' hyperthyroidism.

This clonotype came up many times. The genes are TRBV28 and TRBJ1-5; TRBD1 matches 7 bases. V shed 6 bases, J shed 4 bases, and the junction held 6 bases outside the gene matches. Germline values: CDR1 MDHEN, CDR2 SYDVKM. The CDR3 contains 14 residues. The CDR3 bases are TGTGCCAGCAGCAGACAGGGCCGGAATCAGCCCCAGCATTTT. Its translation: CASSRQGRNQPQHF.

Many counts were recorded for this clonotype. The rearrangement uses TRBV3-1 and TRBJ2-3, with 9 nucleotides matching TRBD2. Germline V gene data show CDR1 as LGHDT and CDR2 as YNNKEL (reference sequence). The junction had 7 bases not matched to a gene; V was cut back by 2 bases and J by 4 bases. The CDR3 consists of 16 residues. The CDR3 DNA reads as TGTGCCAGCAGCCAATATAGCGGGAGAGGTCCAGATACGCAGTATTTT. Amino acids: CASSQYSGRGPDTQYF.

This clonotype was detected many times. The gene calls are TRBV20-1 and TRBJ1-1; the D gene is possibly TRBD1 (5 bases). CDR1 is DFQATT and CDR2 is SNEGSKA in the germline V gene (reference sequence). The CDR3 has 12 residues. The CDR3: CSVTGPHTEAFF. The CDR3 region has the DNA TGCAGCGTCACAGGACCACACACTGAAGCTTTCTTT.

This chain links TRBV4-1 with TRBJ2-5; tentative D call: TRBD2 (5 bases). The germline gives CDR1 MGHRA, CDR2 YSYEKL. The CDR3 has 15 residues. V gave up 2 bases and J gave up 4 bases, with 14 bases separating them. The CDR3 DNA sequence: TGCGCCAGCAGCCAATACCCAACGGCGGGAGAGACCCAGTACTTC. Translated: CASSQYPTAGETQYF.

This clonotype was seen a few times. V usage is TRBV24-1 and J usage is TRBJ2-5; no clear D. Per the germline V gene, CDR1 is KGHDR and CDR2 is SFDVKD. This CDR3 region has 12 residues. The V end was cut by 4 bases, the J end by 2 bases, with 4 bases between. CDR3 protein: CATSEGQETQYF. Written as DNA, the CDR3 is TGTGCCACCAGTGAGGGGCAAGAGACCCAGTACTTC.